Listed here are 30 T cell receptor beta chains from one sample, sequenced in a study of T cells after somatic rescue of genetic block. TCRdb keeps only in-frame clones here, not all; method: immunoSEQ multiplex PCR. The sample includes more than 65,000 clones, roughly 90% of them seen just once. Sequenced: peripheral blood mononuclear cells (PBMCs). Receptors originate from a man younger than 40.

The chain uses TRBV19 and TRBJ2-5; the match to TRBD1 covers 7 bases. V lost 3 bases and J lost 3; bases outside the gene matches: 4. The CDR3 runs to 14 residues. The germline V gene has CDR1 LNHDA and CDR2 SQIVND (reference sequence). The CDR3 is CASSIGQGEETQYF. For the CDR3, the DNA is TGTGCCAGTAGTATTGGTCAGGGGGAAGAGACCCAGTACTTC.

This clone was detected only once. The chain links TRBV11-2 to TRBJ2-1, with D tentatively TRBD2 (5 bases). Germline CDR1 SGHAT, CDR2 FQNNGV. V was trimmed by 5 bases and J by 14 bases, leaving 19 bases between them. CDR3 length: 13 amino acids. The CDR3 nucleotides are TGTGCCAGCAGCGCGGCGGGTTGGGCCCCAGAGTTCTTC. Protein product: CASSAAGWAPEFF.

The V gene is TRBV5-4, the J gene TRBJ2-3; TRBD1 aligns across 8 bases. Germline V gives CDR1 SGHNT, CDR2 YYREEE (reference sequence). There are 15 residues in the CDR3. With 0 bases clipped from V and 4 bases from J, the junction kept 4 bases outside the gene matches. The CDR3 is CASSLGTGFSDTQYF. The CDR3 DNA reads as TGTGCCAGCAGCTTGGGGACAGGGTTCTCAGATACGCAGTATTTT.

The chain links TRBV4-1 to TRBJ2-2; D assignment may be TRBD1 or TRBD2 (6 bases each). Germline values: CDR1 MGHRA, CDR2 YSYEKL. Trimming stripped 4 bases from V and 6 bases from J, with 15 bases between. This CDR3 is 15 amino acids long. Here the CDR3 reads CASSPGADGAGELFF. DNA of the CDR3: TGCGCCAGCAGCCCGGGGGCCGACGGGGCCGGGGAGCTGTTTTTT.

The rearrangement joins TRBV29-1 to TRBJ2-5; D unclear. Trimming pared 7 bases from V and 5 bases from J, leaving 8 bases between. The CDR3 extends over 10 amino acids. The V gene's germline CDR1 is SQVTM and CDR2 ANQGSEA. The CDR3 sequence: CSASLETQYF. Written as DNA, the CDR3 is TGCAGCGCATCACTGGAGACCCAGTACTTC.

The J gene is TRBJ2-2, the V gene TRBV6-4; no clear D gene. The CDR3 is made up of 15 amino acids. Trimming left V 0 bases short and J 2 bases short, with 7 bases between. CDR1 is MRHNA and CDR2 is SNTAGT in the germline V gene. The CDR3 region is CASSDSPDNTGELFF. The CDR3, as DNA: TGTGCCAGCAGTGACTCACCAGATAACACCGGGGAGCTGTTTTTT.

The chain joins TRBV2 to TRBJ1-6, with D perhaps matching TRBD1 (6 bases). CDR1 and CDR2 (germline): SNHLY, FYNNEI. V lost 4 bases and J lost 3, with 10 bases in between. The CDR3 is 15 residues long. CDR3 in DNA: TGTGCCAGCAGTGGGCAGGGGCTCTATAATTCACCCCTCCACTTT. Translating it yields CASSGQGLYNSPLHF.

In nucleotides, the CDR3 is TGTGCCAGCAGCAGACCAGGGGGAGGTAATTCACCCCTCCACTTT. It codes for CASSRPGGGNSPLHF. The chain has TRBV7-2 and TRBJ1-6, with TRBD1 matching 7 bases. The germline V gene encodes CDR1 SGHTA and CDR2 FQGNSA. V lost 5 bases to trimming and J lost 6 bases; unmatched junction nucleotides: 7. This CDR3 comprises 15 residues.

The chain joins TRBV6-1 to TRBJ1-1; perhaps TRBD1 as D (6 bases). Trimming stripped 2 bases from V and 9 bases from J, with 13 bases between. This CDR3 has 13 residues. Germline values: CDR1 MNHNS, CDR2 SASEGT. The CDR3 nucleotides read TGTGCCAGCAGTGAAAGGAGGGGGGTGCAAGCTTTCTTT. It is translated as CASSERRGVQAFF.

There are a few counts of this clone. The CDR3: CASSQELQAAGYTF. CDR3 DNA: TGTGCCAGCAGCCAAGAGCTCCAAGCCGCGGGCTACACCTTC. This chain uses TRBV14 with TRBJ1-2; D is undetermined. The CDR3 has 14 amino acids. V lost 0 bases and J 8 bases, leaving 13 bases between the germline ends. Germline loops: CDR1 SGHDN, CDR2 FVKESK.

The chain recombines TRBV2 with TRBJ1-3; D not resolved. The CDR3 has 15 residues. V was trimmed by 6 bases and J by 0 bases, leaving 12 bases between them. Germline assignment: CDR1 SNHLY and CDR2 FYNNEI. Here the CDR3 reads CASRAGLSSGNTIYF. CDR3 nucleotides: TGTGCCAGCAGGGCTGGGCTGAGCTCTGGAAACACCATATATTTT.

The rearrangement links TRBV5-1 to TRBJ1-4; 8 bases align to TRBD1. This CDR3 comprises 14 residues. CDR1 and CDR2 (germline): SGHRS, YFSETQ. V trimming: 2 bases; J trimming: 4 bases; junction bases outside the gene matches: 1. CDR3 amino acids: CASSLQGGNEKLFF. Here the CDR3 DNA reads TGCGCCAGCAGCTTACAGGGGGGTAATGAAAAACTGTTTTTT.

V gene TRBV2 combines with J gene TRBJ2-1, with D perhaps assigned TRBD1 or TRBD2 (6 bases each). Germline V CDR1 and CDR2: SNHLY, FYNNEI. The CDR3 contains 14 residues. V was clipped by 1 base and J by 10 bases, with 14 bases between them. The CDR3 reads CASSEVRGTREQFF. The CDR3 coding sequence is TGTGCCAGCAGTGAAGTTCGCGGGACACGAGAGCAGTTCTTC.

J is TRBJ2-2 and V is TRBV5-1; D is ambiguous. The CDR3 is made up of 13 amino acids. The germline gives CDR1 SGHRS, CDR2 YFSETQ. The ends were cut back, 4 bases at V and 4 bases at J, with 8 bases in the middle. As DNA, the CDR3 is TGCGCCAGCAGCGGGCTGGGCACCGGGGAGCTGTTTTTT. Translating it yields CASSGLGTGELFF. The full variable domain, with the rest looked up from reference TRBV5-1 and TRBJ2-2, is KAGVTQTPRYLIKTRGQQVTLSCSPISGHRSVSWYQQTPGQGLQFLFEYFSETQRNKGNFPGRFSGRQFSNSRSEMNVSTLELGDSALYLCASSGLGTGELFFGEGSRLTVL.

This clone was seen just once. The chain links TRBV5-1 to TRBJ2-3; 9 bases fit TRBD2. Per the germline V gene, CDR1 is SGHRS and CDR2 is YFSETQ. Trimming at V came to 4 bases and at J to 1 base, leaving 7 bases not matched to a gene. The CDR3 has 16 amino acids. CDR3 sequence: CASSPRVAGGTDTQYF. The CDR3 DNA reads as TGCGCCAGCAGCCCCCGGGTAGCGGGGGGCACAGATACGCAGTATTTT.

V usage is TRBV7-2 and J usage is TRBJ1-5; D is unresolved. CDR1 and CDR2 from the germline V gene are SGHTA and FQGNSA. V shed 5 bases and J shed 5 bases, with 7 bases lying between them. The CDR3 is 12 amino acids. CDR3 residues: CASSPSYQPQHF. The CDR3, as DNA: TGTGCCAGCAGCCCTTCGTATCAGCCCCAGCATTTT.

This clone occurred once. The V call is TRBV6-1, the J call TRBJ2-7; D unresolved. CDR3 size: 15 residues. With 3 bases removed from V and 3 bases from J, the gap between germline ends came to 15 bases. Germline loops: CDR1 MNHNS, CDR2 SASEGT. As DNA, the CDR3 is TGTGCCAGCAGTGATGCCCCGGGTAGTCTCTACGAGCAGTACTTC. Its protein is CASSDAPGSLYEQYF.

This sequence joins TRBV19 and TRBJ1-1; TRBD1 might be the D (6 bases). Germline values: CDR1 LNHDA, CDR2 SQIVND (reference sequence). The CDR3 runs 13 residues. Trimming removed 7 bases from V and 3 bases from J, with 12 bases in between. The CDR3: CASTIGQYTEAFF. The CDR3 nucleotides are TGTGCCAGTACCATAGGACAGTACACTGAAGCTTTCTTT.

The chain has TRBV30 and TRBJ1-2; D uncertain. CDR3 size: 12 residues. CDR1 and CDR2 from the germline V gene are GTSNPN and SVGIG (reference sequence). Trimming took 2 bases from V and 7 from J, leaving 11 bases between them. The DNA of the CDR3 is TGTGCCTGGAGTCCGGGGTGGTTTGGCTACACCTTC. This gives the protein CAWSPGWFGYTF.

The chain couples TRBV7-2 to TRBJ1-3; possibly TRBD1 for D (5 bases). With 4 bases removed from V and 0 bases from J, the gap between germline ends came to 13 bases. Germline assignment: CDR1 SGHTA and CDR2 FQGNSA. This CDR3 is 16 amino acids long. The chain's CDR3 is CASSSDSILSGNTIYF. In nucleotides, the CDR3 is TGTGCCAGCAGCTCCGACAGTATTCTCTCTGGAAACACCATATATTTT. The full variable domain, in which reference TRBV7-2 and TRBJ1-3 provide the parts outside the CDR3, is GAGVSQSPSNKVTEKGKDVELRCDPISGHTALYWYRQSLGQGLEFLIYFQGNSAPDKSGLPSDRFSAERTGGSVSTLTIQRTQQEDSAVYLCASSSDSILSGNTIYFGEGSWLTVV.

This clone was observed a single time. The gene calls are TRBV19 and TRBJ2-1, with 10 positions matching TRBD2. Germline-derived CDR1 and CDR2 are LNHDA and SQIVND (reference sequence). Germline trimming cut 1 base from V and 7 bases from J; bases unmatched to any gene: 10. CDR3 length: 17 residues. The CDR3 region has the DNA TGTGCCAGTAGTATAGGAGGGAGCGGGGGGGCGCGAAATGAGCAGTTCTTC. This encodes CASSIGGSGGARNEQFF.

This chain connects TRBV5-1 to TRBJ2-7; no firm D call. V was shortened by 4 bases and J by 6 bases, with 11 bases between the two germline ends. The CDR3 totals 12 residues. Per germline, CDR1 SGHRS and CDR2 YFSETQ. CDR3 nucleotide sequence: TGCGCCAGCAGCAACGGAAGACCCGAGCAGTACTTC. Translating it yields CASSNGRPEQYF.

This clone has more than one count but fewer than ten. J is TRBJ2-7 and V is TRBV4-1; D not resolved. With 0 bases removed from V and 2 bases from J, the gap between germline ends came to 8 bases. The CDR3 runs to 14 residues. Germline assignment: CDR1 MGHRA and CDR2 YSYEKL. The DNA for the CDR3 is TGCGCCAGCAGCCAAGACGAGAGAGCCTACGAGCAGTACTTC. It codes for CASSQDERAYEQYF.

The chain combines TRBV25-1 with TRBJ2-7; 7 bases are shared with TRBD2. CDR1 MGHDK and CDR2 SYGVNS come from the germline V gene. This CDR3 spans 17 amino acids. V shed 3 bases, J shed 2 bases, and the junction held 13 bases outside the gene matches. In DNA, the CDR3 is TGTGCCAGCAGTGAGGGGGGGTGGGGACTGAGCACCTACGAGCAGTACTTC. Its protein product is CASSEGGWGLSTYEQYF.

CDR3: CASSGLAGVADTQYF. The DNA for the CDR3 is TGTGCCAGCAGTGGACTAGCGGGAGTGGCAGATACGCAGTATTTT. V usage is TRBV6-1 and J usage is TRBJ2-3; TRBD2 aligns across 12 bases. The CDR3 sequence is 15 residues long. Germline CDR1 is MNHNS and CDR2 is SASEGT. Germline trimming cut 4 bases from V and 4 bases from J; bases unmatched to any gene: 3.

This chain connects TRBV11-2 to TRBJ2-3; maybe TRBD1 (6 bases). There are 15 residues in the CDR3. V lost 4 bases and J lost 0, with 11 bases in between. CDR1 is SGHAT and CDR2 is FQNNGV in the germline V gene. The CDR3 protein is CASSWAGESTDTQYF. CDR3 DNA: TGTGCCAGCAGCTGGGCAGGGGAGAGCACAGATACGCAGTATTTT.

This clone was detected once. The rearrangement links TRBV28 to TRBJ1-6, with TRBD1 as a possible D gene (5 bases). The germline CDR1 and CDR2 sequences are MDHEN and SYDVKM. The CDR3 runs 15 residues. Trimming shortened V by 3 bases and J by 7 bases, and 13 bases separated the two germline ends. CDR3 loop: CASSFIRGRNSPLHF. The CDR3 DNA sequence: TGTGCCAGCAGTTTTATTAGGGGTAGGAATTCACCCCTCCACTTT.

In DNA form, the CDR3 reads TGCGCCAGCAGCAGAACAGCGCTATCTTTTGGCTACACCTTC. Amino acid sequence: CASSRTALSFGYTF. The chain carries TRBV5-1 and TRBJ1-2; no firm D call. V was pared by 4 bases and J by 7 bases, with 17 bases between. Germline V CDR1 and CDR2: SGHRS, YFSETQ. This CDR3 is 14 amino acids long.

This chain connects TRBV5-4 to TRBJ1-2, with unresolved D. Trimming pared 0 bases from V and 7 bases from J, leaving 16 bases between. Germline V gene lookup returns CDR1 SGHNT and CDR2 YYREEE (reference sequence). CDR3 size: 15 residues. The CDR3 region has the DNA TGTGCCAGCAGCTTGGGCGCAGTGGGTGTAACTGGCTACACCTTC. This gives the protein CASSLGAVGVTGYTF.

This chain connects TRBV6-1 to TRBJ2-1; 13 nucleotides line up with TRBD2. The CDR3 has 14 amino acids. V dropped 4 bases and J dropped 6; count of bases not matched to a gene: 0. In germline, CDR1 is MNHNS, CDR2 SASEGT. The CDR3 coding sequence is TGTGCCAGCAGTGGACTAGCGGGGGGCAATGAGCAGTTCTTC. Its translation is CASSGLAGGNEQFF.